The 4 T cell receptor beta chains listed next were all sequenced from one sample in a study of blood T cells in healthy people across ages. Alongside a J-beta primer mix, a sample-barcoded 5' primer served in a second PCR lasting roughly 6 to 11 cycles. TCRdb itself ran the 5' RACE reads through MiXCR, one entry per CDR3 protein. The sample carries 1.5 million to 2 million distinct CDR3 sequences, about 28% recorded once. The sequencing input was blood. These receptors came from a woman aged 25 to 39 in good health.

In regard to this clonotype: A read error may produce the germline difference seen at one junction end. The chain carries TRBV7-2 and TRBJ2-1; D is undetermined. Germline CDR1 and CDR2: SGHTA and FQGNSA. This CDR3 comprises 15 residues. The CDR3 region has the DNA TGTGCCAGCAGCCAAGATCGGAGCTCCTACAATGAGCACTTCTTC. Translation: CASSQDRSSYNEHFF.

This clonotype was seen a few times. The V gene is TRBV5-1, the J gene TRBJ2-4; TRBD1 agrees at 10 bases. The V gene's germline CDR1 is SGHRS and CDR2 YFSETQ. After removal of 4 bases from V and 8 bases from J, the junction contained 6 bases not matched to a gene. There are 14 residues in the CDR3. CDR3 loop: CASSPGTGAHIQYF. The CDR3 DNA follows: TGCGCCAGCAGCCCAGGGACAGGGGCGCACATTCAGTACTTC.

This clonotype was seen at least ten times. J is TRBJ2-5 and V is TRBV10-3; D unresolved. Germline CDR1 reads ENHRY; CDR2 reads SYGVKD. This CDR3 has 14 amino acids. The V end lost 0 bases, the J end lost 5 bases, and 10 bases lay between the germline ends. CDR3 region: CAISESASRETQYF. The CDR3 coding sequence is TGTGCCATCAGTGAGTCGGCCTCTAGGGAGACCCAGTACTTC.

V usage is TRBV4-2 and J usage is TRBJ2-1; 8 positions match TRBD1. Germline V gives CDR1 LGHNA, CDR2 YNFKEQ. The CDR3 is made up of 16 amino acids. V lost 0 bases, J lost 5 bases, and 6 bases stayed unmatched. The CDR3 loop reads CASSQDGTGRDNEQFF. Written as DNA, the CDR3 is TGTGCCAGCAGCCAAGATGGGACAGGAAGGGACAATGAGCAGTTCTTC.